These 5 T cell receptor beta chains were sequenced from one sample in a study of siplizumab effects on memory and regulatory T cells (dated by TCRdb to between 2019 and 2020). Libraries were constructed by the immunoSEQ multiplex PCR assay. TCRdb took over this immuneACCESS table, retaining in-frame rearrangements with V and J assigned. Such tables are incomplete; in checked studies, under half of the missing clones stem from an unresolved V gene, and the remainder is unexplained. Across this sample there are more than 13,000 clones, with around 41% seen only once. Together, the top ten hold 7.8% of the sample. For over five days, cells in the mixed lymphocyte reaction were kept in coculture at 37 degrees C. No cognate antigen is known for these TCRs. The sequenced material came from CFSE-low (dividing) CD4+ T cells sorted from an allogeneic mixed lymphocyte reaction. The receptors originated from a human donor in good health; the cells came from an allogeneic mixed lymphocyte reaction. Some clones in this sample may be carry-over from other donors' samples.

This clone has a handful of counts. This chain uses TRBV29-1 with TRBJ1-2; a possible D gene is TRBD1 (5 bases). The CDR3 runs to 13 residues. V was clipped by 0 bases and J by 5 bases, with 10 bases between them. Germline CDR1 SQVTM, CDR2 ANQGSEA. CDR3 DNA sequence: TGCAGCGTTGAAGATAGACAGAGGTATGGCTACACCTTC. It translates to CSVEDRQRYGYTF.

The chain links TRBV18 to TRBJ2-7; D unclear. V was clipped by 4 bases and J by 6 bases, with 19 bases between them. The CDR3 has 15 amino acids. The germline CDR1 and CDR2 sequences are KGHSH and LQKENI. The CDR3 nucleotides are TGTGCCAGCTCACAGCCTCGGGTTTCACTCGGCGAGCAGTACTTC. Amino acid sequence: CASSQPRVSLGEQYF.

The chain links TRBV10-3 to TRBJ2-1, with 9 bases lining up with TRBD2. The CDR3 totals 12 residues. Trimming removed 10 bases from V and 6 bases from J; junction bases left unmatched: 4. The germline V gene has CDR1 ENHRY and CDR2 SYGVKD. This CDR3 is CATLAGSNEQFF. The CDR3 region has the DNA TGTGCCACGCTAGCGGGAAGCAATGAGCAGTTCTTC.

This chain uses TRBV2 with TRBJ2-5, with 11 positions matching TRBD2. From germline, CDR1 is SNHLY and CDR2 FYNNEI. Trimming removed 7 bases from V and 4 bases from J; junction bases left unmatched: 2. The CDR3 extends over 13 amino acids. CDR3 amino acids: CASTGLAGETQYF. In nucleotides, the CDR3 is TGTGCCAGCACTGGACTAGCGGGAGAGACCCAGTACTTC.

This clone was counted only a few times. The rearrangement links TRBV6-1 to TRBJ1-1; TRBD1 matches 10 bases. The CDR3 runs 15 residues. CDR1 and CDR2 (germline): MNHNS, SASEGT. With V trimmed by 5 bases and J by 4 bases, 7 bases remained unmatched. CDR3 coding DNA: TGTGCCAGCAGTCTACGGGACAGGGGTGTCACTGAAGCTTTCTTT. Its translation is CASSLRDRGVTEAFF.